This T cell receptor (beta chain) was sequenced during a study of shared clonotypes between healthy human individuals (dated by TCRdb to the early 2020s). Background for the entire study: Three men and a couple of women, aged 18 to 49 years, made up the cohort. For each donor, CD4 naive and CD4 memory were each run on three plates, CD8 naive on two plates, and CD8 memory on one plate. Blood TCR repertoires of four to six healthy adults were deeply sequenced to estimate repertoire size and the extent of clonotype sharing between individuals. To increase sequencing depth and limit assay-specific biases, TCR repertoire library preparation and sequencing were carried out by different laboratories using diverse techniques. Each donor's leukapheresis produced roughly between roughly 0.85 and 10 billion PBMCs. The investigation overall reported the following: Sampling was limited to blood, and TCR repertoires in tissue likely differ from TCR repertoires in blood. Across a handful of donors, about 5% of naive CD4, roughly 3.5% of naive CD8, under 2.5% of memory CD4, and approximately 0.4% of memory CD8 clonotypes were shared. Pairwise subsampling indicated that sequencing depth was expected to affect the degree of clonotype sharing among donors. The small number of donors limited the genetic and exposure-history diversity represented. Naive subsets generally had larger estimated clonotype richness than memory subsets. Even with the large sequencing depth, rarefaction of the sorted-subset datasets indicated that sequencing was incomplete. Compared with non-shared clonotypes, the clonotypes found in all four sorted-subset donors had higher generation probabilities.

Using the deep immunoSEQ assay, TCR CDR3 regions were amplified from genomic DNA by multiplex PCR. Genomic DNA extracted from each cell subset was distributed evenly over all wells of several immunoSEQ 96-well plates, and each plate served as one replicate. For sorted subsets, about 200 ng genomic DNA, equal to tens of thousands of T cell genomes, was loaded into each replicate PCR. The purified libraries were quantified using a Qubit 3.0 fluorometer, sized with a Bioanalyzer 2100, and then quantified again using the KAPA Library Quantification kit. Every immunoSEQ 96-well plate was sequenced on a dedicated single-read 150-cycle Illumina NextSeq 550 flow cell. The paper's data handling went like this. Because the immunoSEQ output held only junctional sequences and lacked quality scores, the filtering could not match the filtering applied to full-length reads. Sequences were annotated with PyIR, a Python wrapper for IgBLAST v1.9, using IMGT germline references to assign V/J genes and CDR3. Reads were filtered out if the reads had weak V/J assignments (E-value above 1e-6), no CDR3, stop codons, out-of-frame junctions, or ambiguous translated residues. V3J clonotypes were defined by identical inferred V gene, J gene, and CDR3 amino acid sequence. Percentage overlap between repertoires was computed as shared unique clonotypes divided by the size of the smaller repertoire. RTK rarefaction, the Chao1 estimator, and Recon v2.1 estimates of unobserved clonotypes were used to assess repertoire richness. OLGA was used to compute generation probabilities for all TCRbeta clonotypes that the gDNA method yielded from a few donors. Sourced from immuneACCESS, this table was stored by TCRdb with only in-frame sequences that have V and J called. A share of the clones is absent; for the studies checked, an unresolved V gene accounts for under half, and the remainder has no known explanation. V and J calls and clone size follow that table, whereas D and trimming were derived from the DNA. The sample data list some 2.4 million clones, and approximately 93% of these were observed just once. Of the sample, more than 0.35% falls within the top ten clones.

To note about this clone: The specificity of this receptor is unknown. Nothing much larger sits one base from this clone, and base qualities are not available.

CDR1 DFQATT and CDR2 SNEGSKA are derived from the germline V gene (reference sequence). Inclusive of the bounding cysteine and phenylalanine, the CDR3 is 11 residues long. The kept DNA is CDR3 alone, 33 bases in frame from the first base. Donors were healthy HIV-negative adults with no recently reported acute infections or vaccinations. All donors were Caucasian adults living in Nashville, Tennessee, USA. Magnetic negative selection was used to enrich CD4+ T cells, after which naive cells were positively selected on CD45RA and the negative fraction became the memory subset. Blood was obtained by leukapheresis, after which PBMCs were separated by Ficoll-Histopaque density gradient centrifugation and cryopreserved in liquid nitrogen vapor phase. Purity and quantity of every magnetically sorted T cell population were checked by analytical flow cytometry. From each sorted fraction, genomic DNA was isolated and quantified by UV absorbance on a Nanodrop 2000c.

The rearrangement joined TRBV20-1 to TRBJ2-5; the D gene is perhaps TRBD2, from 5 matching bases. The sequence was collected from a young man in good health. Some clones in this sample may be carry-over from other donors' samples. The sequenced material came from naive CD4+ T cells from PBMCs. What this sample's cell subset or site label stands for: CD45RA+ positively selected. The bases are TGCAGCACGGGAAAGAGGGAGACCCAGTACTTC. Its protein product is CSTGKRETQYF.